The 18 T cell receptor beta chains reported below all come from one sample, sequenced in a study of cytomegalovirus exposure and HLA in healthy donors. Vbeta (60) and Jbeta (13) primers were used in the PCR. The repertoire was sequenced with immunoSEQ multiplex PCR; TCRdb's copy has only in-frame clones and lacks some. The sample shows 200,000 or so clones, 70% to 90% of them seen only once. The sequenced sample was PBMCs. These receptors originate from a man in his thirties or forties in good health and CMV-seronegative.

The rearrangement uses TRBV7-2 and TRBJ2-1; the D gene is possibly TRBD2 (6 bases). This CDR3 region has 15 residues. CDR1 is SGHTA, CDR2 FQGNSA, per germline. Trimming cost V 0 bases and J 4 bases, with 10 bases left between them. In DNA form, the CDR3 reads TGTGCCAGCAGCTTAGCTAGCGGTCTTTACAATGAGCAGTTCTTC. Its translation is CASSLASGLYNEQFF.

The rearrangement uses TRBV6-6 and TRBJ2-3; 14 bases fit TRBD2. Germline V gene sequence: CDR1 MNHNY, CDR2 SVGAGI (reference sequence). V trimming: 6 bases; J trimming: 6 bases; junction bases outside the gene matches: 2. The CDR3 loop spans 14 amino acids. This CDR3 reads CASRTSGGVDTQYF. CDR3 bases: TGTGCCAGCAGGACTAGCGGGGGGGTCGATACGCAGTATTTT.

The chain links TRBV6-5 to TRBJ1-6, with D tentatively TRBD1 (6 bases). V was clipped by 5 bases and J by 6 bases, with 14 bases between them. CDR1 MNHEY and CDR2 SVGAGI come from the germline V gene. The CDR3 has 15 amino acids. Here the CDR3 DNA reads TGTGCCAGCAGTCCCCAGGGGTTGAGTAATTCACCCCTCCACTTT. This sequence encodes CASSPQGLSNSPLHF.

The CDR3 here is CASSLQGAVSVNTEAFF. The CDR3 DNA sequence: TGCGCCAGCAGCTTACAGGGGGCCGTGAGTGTAAACACTGAAGCTTTCTTT. The chain recombines TRBV5-1 with TRBJ1-1; 9 nucleotides line up with TRBD1. CDR1 SGHRS and CDR2 YFSETQ come from the germline V gene. V trimming: 2 bases; J trimming: 2 bases; junction bases outside the gene matches: 10. The CDR3 has 17 amino acids.

This chain connects TRBV4-1 to TRBJ1-4, with D possibly being TRBD1 (6 bases). CDR3 size: 15 residues. Germline-derived CDR1 and CDR2 are MGHRA and YSYEKL. Trimming stripped 1 base from V and 3 bases from J, with 9 bases between. The CDR3 reads CASSQGTAPNEKLFF. In DNA, the CDR3 is TGCGCCAGCAGCCAAGGGACAGCACCTAATGAAAAACTGTTTTTT.

Of note for this clone: Mismatch with germline at one junction end may stem from a read error. At the DNA level, this CDR3 is encoded by other sequences in the same sample as well. This chain connects TRBV5-1 to TRBJ1-1, with D maybe TRBD1 (5 bases). Germline assignment: CDR1 SGHRS and CDR2 YFSETQ. The CDR3 length is 12 residues. CDR3 protein: CASSLRGTEAFF. Here the CDR3 DNA reads TGTGCCAGCAGCTTAAGGGGCACTGAAGCTTTCTTT.

V and J are TRBV5-8 and TRBJ1-1; D not resolved. Looked up from germline, CDR1 is SGHTS and CDR2 is YDEGEE. V lost 7 bases and J lost 5, with 18 bases in between. CDR3 length: 14 amino acids. In DNA form, the CDR3 reads TGTGCCAGCCGAAGATTACGGGGATCGACTGAAGCTTTCTTT. Its protein is CASRRLRGSTEAFF.

The chain combines TRBV9 with TRBJ1-3; D gene uncertain. V lost 2 bases, J lost 0 bases, and 3 bases lay in between. CDR3 length: 13 amino acids. Germline CDR1 SGDLS, CDR2 YYNGEE. CDR3: CASSVNSGNTIYF. DNA of the CDR3: TGTGCCAGCAGCGTCAACTCTGGAAACACCATATATTTT.

The chain couples TRBV29-1 to TRBJ1-4; a possible D gene is TRBD1 (5 bases). Germline-derived CDR1 and CDR2 are SQVTM and ANQGSEA. The CDR3 loop spans 15 amino acids. Trimming shortened V by 6 bases and J by 8 bases, and 22 bases separated the two germline ends. The CDR3 DNA sequence: TGCAGCGTGGGTCTACGAAAGGGGCTGGGAGAAAAACTGTTTTTT. Protein: CSVGLRKGLGEKLFF.

The chain employs TRBV9 and TRBJ1-3; no clear D gene. Germline-derived CDR1 and CDR2 are SGDLS and YYNGEE. The CDR3 covers 13 residues. The V gene lost 4 bases and the J gene lost 1 base, with 6 bases spanning the gap. The CDR3 DNA follows: TGTGCCAGCAGCCCCCGTTCTGGAAACACCATATATTTT. Amino acid sequence: CASSPRSGNTIYF.

This chain links TRBV5-6 with TRBJ2-7, with 8 bases lining up with TRBD1. V was clipped by 4 bases and J by 5 bases; unmatched bases: 8. The germline CDR1 and CDR2 sequences are SGHDT and YYEEEE. This CDR3 region has 14 residues. This CDR3 reads CASSVQTGVHEQYF. The CDR3 DNA is TGTGCCAGCAGCGTCCAGACAGGGGTCCACGAGCAGTACTTC.

This clone is a singleton in its sample. The V gene is TRBV6-1, the J gene TRBJ1-2, with a possible D match to TRBD1 (5 bases). Trimming took 8 bases from V and 7 from J, leaving 20 bases between them. This CDR3 has 14 residues. Germline loops: CDR1 MNHNS, CDR2 SASEGT. The CDR3 DNA follows: TGTGCCAGCGGCGGGACGACAACCCCTATTGGCTACACCTTC. Its protein product is CASGGTTTPIGYTF.

The chain has TRBV6-1 and TRBJ2-2; 7 bases fit TRBD2. The CDR3 is made up of 13 amino acids. J lost 6 bases, V lost 9 bases, and 7 bases had no gene match. Per germline, CDR1 MNHNS and CDR2 SASEGT. Written as DNA, the CDR3 is TGTGCCAGTTACCTGGGAGGGGCCGGGGAGCTGTTTTTT. It yields the protein CASYLGGAGELFF.

The V call is TRBV15, the J call TRBJ2-1; TRBD1 matches 11 bases. The CDR3 has 16 residues. Germline V gene lookup returns CDR1 LNHNV and CDR2 YYDKDF (reference sequence). With V trimmed by 3 bases and J by 3 bases, 4 bases remained unmatched. The CDR3 DNA reads TGTGCCACCAGCAGGATCGGGACAGGGGGCTACAATGAGCAGTTCTTC. Translated, it gives CATSRIGTGGYNEQFF.

The chain carries TRBV5-1 and TRBJ1-2, with 11 bases fitting TRBD1. The CDR3 loop spans 14 amino acids. The germline V gene encodes CDR1 SGHRS and CDR2 YFSETQ. V was clipped by 6 bases and J by 3 bases; unmatched bases: 4. CDR3 bases: TGCGCCAGCACTGGGACAGGGGGGGACTATGGCTACACCTTC. As protein: CASTGTGGDYGYTF.

The rearrangement links TRBV6-1 to TRBJ2-5; D is perhaps TRBD2 (5 bases). With 4 bases removed from V and 4 bases from J, the gap between germline ends came to 10 bases. Germline CDR1 and CDR2: MNHNS and SASEGT. The CDR3 spans 13 residues. The CDR3 reads CASSGRRLETQYF. The CDR3 DNA reads TGTGCCAGCAGTGGGAGGAGACTAGAGACCCAGTACTTC.

The chain carries TRBV6-1 and TRBJ1-1; D not resolved. The CDR3 is made up of 12 amino acids. Trimming stripped 6 bases from V and 7 bases from J, with 12 bases between. The germline V gene has CDR1 MNHNS and CDR2 SASEGT. CDR3 sequence (DNA): TGTGCCAGCAGCGGGAGCTTGTTTGAAGCTTTCTTT. This gives the protein CASSGSLFEAFF.

This clone has only one observation. This chain uses TRBV19 with TRBJ2-7; the D gene is possibly TRBD2 (6 bases). The V end lost 5 bases, the J end lost 2 bases, and 16 bases lay between the germline ends. Germline loops: CDR1 LNHDA, CDR2 SQIVND (reference sequence). This CDR3 contains 15 residues. CDR3 protein: CASSLGTAGAYEQYF. As DNA, the CDR3 is TGTGCCAGTAGTCTCGGGACTGCTGGGGCCTACGAGCAGTACTTC.